The T cell receptor (beta chain) under discussion was sequenced for a study of blood T cell repertoires in COVID-19. Study overall: Some COVID-19 samples were acute and others convalescent; all came from the United States, Italy and Spain. In each case, the material was cDNA or gDNA derived from T cells, B-cell-depleted T cells, or PBMCs.

The CDR3 length is 13 residues. The germline CDR1 and CDR2 sequences are MNHEY and SVGAGI. The ends were cut back, 0 bases at V and 5 bases at J, with 7 bases in the middle. Per the original methods: Quantification of nucleated cells was approximated via reference gene primer amplification. Some clones are missing from TCRdb's copy, which holds only in-frame ones; the method was immunoSEQ multiplex PCR. V, J and clone size were drawn from that table, and D and trimming were deduced from the DNA. The table includes some 300,000 clones, approximately 90% detected once. Seattle's cohort entered during active infection and was followed longitudinally.

Sequencing used peripheral blood. The clonotype comes from a woman in her fifties or sixties with COVID-19, enrolled during active disease. The genes are TRBV6-5 and TRBJ1-2; D unresolved. The CDR3 protein is CASSYSFSYGYTF. CDR3 nucleotide sequence: TGTGCCAGCAGTTACTCGTTCAGTTATGGCTACACCTTC.